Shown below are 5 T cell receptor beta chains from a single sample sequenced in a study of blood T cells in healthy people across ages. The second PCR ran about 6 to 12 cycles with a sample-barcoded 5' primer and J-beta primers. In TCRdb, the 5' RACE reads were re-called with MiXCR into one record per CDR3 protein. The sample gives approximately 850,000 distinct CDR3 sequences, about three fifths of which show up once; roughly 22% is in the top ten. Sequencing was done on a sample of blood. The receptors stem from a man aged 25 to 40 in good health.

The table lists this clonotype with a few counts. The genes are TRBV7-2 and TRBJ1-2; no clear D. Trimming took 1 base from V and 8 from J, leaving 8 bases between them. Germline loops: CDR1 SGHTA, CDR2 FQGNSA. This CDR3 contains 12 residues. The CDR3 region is CASSLGRRGYTF. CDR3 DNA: TGTGCCAGCAGCTTAGGCCGCAGGGGCTACACCTTC. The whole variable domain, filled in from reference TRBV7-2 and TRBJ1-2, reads GAGVSQSPSNKVTEKGKDVELRCDPISGHTALYWYRQSLGQGLEFLIYFQGNSAPDKSGLPSDRFSAERTGGSVSTLTIQRTQQEDSAVYLCASSLGRRGYTFGSGTRLTVV.

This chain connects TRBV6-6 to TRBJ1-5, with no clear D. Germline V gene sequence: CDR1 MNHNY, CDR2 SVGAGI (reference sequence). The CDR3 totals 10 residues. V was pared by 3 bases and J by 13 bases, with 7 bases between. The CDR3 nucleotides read TGTGCCAGCAGTTATCAGTGGCAGCATTTT. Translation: CASSYQWQHF.

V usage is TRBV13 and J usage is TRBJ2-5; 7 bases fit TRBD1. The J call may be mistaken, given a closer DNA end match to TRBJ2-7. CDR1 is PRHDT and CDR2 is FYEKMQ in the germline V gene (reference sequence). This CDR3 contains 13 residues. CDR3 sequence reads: CASSIRGTYEQYF. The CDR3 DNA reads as TGTGCCAGCAGCATCAGGGGGACCTACGAGCAGTACTTC.

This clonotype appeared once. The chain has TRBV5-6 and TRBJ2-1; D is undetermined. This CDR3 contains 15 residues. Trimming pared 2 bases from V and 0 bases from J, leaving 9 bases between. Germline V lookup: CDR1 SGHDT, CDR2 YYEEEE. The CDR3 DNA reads TGTGCCAGCAGCTTTAAGGCTAGCTCCTACAATGAGCAGTTCTTC. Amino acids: CASSFKASSYNEQFF.

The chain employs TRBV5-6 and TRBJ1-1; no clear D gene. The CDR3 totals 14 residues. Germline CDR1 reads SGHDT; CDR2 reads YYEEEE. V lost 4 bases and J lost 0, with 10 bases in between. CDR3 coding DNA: TGTGCCAGCAGCACGGGCACCTTGAACACTGAAGCTTTCTTT. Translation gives CASSTGTLNTEAFF.